This T cell receptor beta chain was sequenced in a study of shared clonotypes between healthy human individuals (dated by TCRdb to between 2020 and 2021). For the study in its entirety: The cohort included three men and a couple of women between 18 and 49 years of age. Libraries were prepared and TCR repertoires were sequenced by different laboratories using diverse techniques, in order to increase sequencing depth and limit assay-specific biases. Per donor, leukapheresis produced somewhere between about 0.8 and 9 billion PBMCs. To estimate repertoire size and how much clonotypes are shared between individuals, the study performed deep sequencing of blood TCR repertoires from about 5 healthy adults. Study-wide conclusions, independent of this receptor: Pairwise subsampling indicated that sequencing depth was expected to affect the degree of clonotype sharing among donors. Because the study included only a small number of donors, the genetic and exposure-history diversity represented was limited. Sampling was restricted to blood, and TCR repertoires in tissue are likely to differ from TCR repertoires in blood.

The donors were healthy, HIV-negative adults with no recently reported acute infections or vaccinations. All donors were Caucasian adults living in Nashville, Tennessee, USA. For unsorted samples, roughly 86 million PBMCs were counted and genomic DNA was extracted with the QIAamp DNA Blood Mini kit. Blood was obtained by leukapheresis, after which PBMCs were separated by Ficoll-Histopaque density gradient centrifugation and cryopreserved in liquid nitrogen vapor phase. TCR CDR3 regions were amplified from genomic DNA by multiplex PCR using the deep immunoSEQ assay. For each cell subset, the extracted genomic DNA was distributed evenly across all wells of several immunoSEQ 96-well plates, and each plate served as one replicate. For unsorted PBMC, 250 to 350 ng genomic DNA, equal to around 30,000 T cell genomes, was loaded into each replicate PCR. Ten immunoSEQ deep assay plates were used to sequence unsorted PBMC genomic DNA. Purified libraries were quantified with a Qubit 3.0 fluorometer, sized on a Bioanalyzer 2100, and re-quantified with the KAPA Library Quantification kit. A separate single-read 150-cycle Illumina NextSeq 550 flow cell was used to sequence each immunoSEQ 96-well plate. On the authors' methods: Because the immunoSEQ output included only junctional sequences and no quality scores, the filtering could not be the same as the filtering used for full-length reads. To assign V/J genes and CDR3, sequences were annotated against IMGT germline references using PyIR, a Python wrapper for IgBLAST v1.9. Reads were removed for weak V/J assignments (E-value above 1e-6), missing CDR3, stop codons, out-of-frame junctions, or ambiguous translated residues. V3J clonotypes were defined as sequences sharing an identical inferred V gene, J gene, and CDR3 amino acid sequence. Percentage overlap between repertoires was calculated by dividing the number of shared unique clonotypes by the size of the smaller repertoire. Repertoire richness was assessed with RTK rarefaction, the Chao1 estimator, and Recon v2.1 estimates of unobserved clonotypes. TCRdb re-hosts the immuneACCESS table, in-frame sequences only. Its copies lack some clones; in the studies checked, an unresolved V gene accounts for under half of them, and the cause for the rest is not known. V and J calls and clone size are given by that table; D and trimming were obtained from the DNA. The sample table records about 530,000 clones; nearly 80% of these occur just once. Around 13% of the sample is taken by the ten largest.

This clone was picked up a small number of times. Its antigen remains undetermined. A much larger clone sits a single nucleotide away, making a read error possible. Additional DNA sequences in this sample encode the identical CDR3. Material for sequencing was PBMCs. This clonotype was obtained from a woman in her 40s in good health. Some clones in this sample may be carry-over from other donors' samples.

The base sequence is TGCGCCAGCAGCTTGCGGGGGGGAACTGAAGCTTTCTTT. Translated, it gives CASSLRGGTEAFF. The V gene is TRBV5-1 and the J gene is TRBJ1-1; perhaps TRBD1 is the D gene, with 5 bases matching. The junction shows trimming of 1 base on V and 5 bases on J, plus 9 bases between the germline ends. Reading from cysteine to phenylalanine, the CDR3 counts 13 amino acids. Solely the CDR3 DNA is kept, with 39 bases framed from the first base. CDR1 and CDR2, looked up from the germline V gene, are SGHRS and YFSETQ.